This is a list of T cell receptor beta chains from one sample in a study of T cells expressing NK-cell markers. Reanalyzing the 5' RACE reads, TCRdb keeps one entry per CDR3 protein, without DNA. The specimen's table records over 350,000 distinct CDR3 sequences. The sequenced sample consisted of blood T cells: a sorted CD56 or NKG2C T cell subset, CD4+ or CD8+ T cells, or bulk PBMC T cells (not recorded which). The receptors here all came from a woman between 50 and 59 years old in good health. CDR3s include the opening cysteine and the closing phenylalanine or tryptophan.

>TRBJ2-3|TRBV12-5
CASGTGQGGSDTQYF
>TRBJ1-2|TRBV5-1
CASSLTGLGLYGYTF
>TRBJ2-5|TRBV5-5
CASTDLAFQETQYF
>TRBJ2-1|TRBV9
CASSETNNEQFF
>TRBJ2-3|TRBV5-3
CARYDSAQDTQYF
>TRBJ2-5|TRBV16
CASSHSSGRLQETQYF
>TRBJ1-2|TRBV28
CASSPRQYGYTF
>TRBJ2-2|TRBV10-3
CAISVTGELFF
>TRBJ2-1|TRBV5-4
CASSPTPLAFNEQFF
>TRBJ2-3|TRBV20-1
CSATIEGGGLSDTQYF
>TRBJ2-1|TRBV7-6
CASSDSSGRVDEQFF
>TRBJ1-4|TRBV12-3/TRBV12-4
CASSLQVRQAEKLFF